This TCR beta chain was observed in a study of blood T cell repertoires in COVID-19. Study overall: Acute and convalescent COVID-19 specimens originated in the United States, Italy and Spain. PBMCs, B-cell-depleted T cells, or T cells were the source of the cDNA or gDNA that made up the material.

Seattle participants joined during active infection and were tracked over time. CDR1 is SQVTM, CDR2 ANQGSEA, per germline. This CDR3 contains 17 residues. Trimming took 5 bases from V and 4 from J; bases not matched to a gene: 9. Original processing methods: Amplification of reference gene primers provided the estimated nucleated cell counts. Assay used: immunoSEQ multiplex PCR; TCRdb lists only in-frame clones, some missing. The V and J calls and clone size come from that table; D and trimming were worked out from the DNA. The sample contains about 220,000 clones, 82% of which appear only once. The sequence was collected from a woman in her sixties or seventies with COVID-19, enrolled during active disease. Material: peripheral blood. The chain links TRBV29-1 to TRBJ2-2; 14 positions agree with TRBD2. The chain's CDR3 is CSVLGLAGVGSTGELFF. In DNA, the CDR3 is TGCAGCGTTTTGGGACTAGCGGGAGTAGGGTCCACCGGGGAGCTGTTTTTT.